Listed below are T cell receptor beta chains from one sample, sequenced in a study of T cells after yellow fever vaccination. TCRdb recomputed calls from the 5' RACE reads with MiXCR, one row per CDR3 protein. The sample contains about 550,000 distinct CDR3 sequences, about 19% of which appear only once. The sample here was PBMCs, taken 15 days after the yellow fever booster vaccination. The receptors were gathered from a man aged 30 to 45 who received the YFV17D yellow fever vaccine. Both conserved end residues are part of each CDR3. The order of the fields is D gene, V gene, CDR3 length, clone size, J gene, CDR3 DNA, CDR3 protein. A D gene is named only where the DNA matches it firmly. Expanded clones get a size class; other rows say once, few or many, or leave the size out.

D: .
V: TRBV7-9
length: 14
size: few
J: TRBJ2-4
DNA: TGTGCCAGCAGCTATTTGGGCCAGAAGAACATTCAGTACTTC
CDR3: CASSYLGQKNIQYF

D: .
V: TRBV9
length: 13
size: many
J: TRBJ2-5
DNA: TGTGCCAGCAGCCCTGGACTTACTGAGACCCAGTACTTC
CDR3: CASSPGLTETQYF

D: .
V: TRBV18
length: 14
size: .
J: TRBJ2-1
DNA: TGTGCCAGCTCACCACTGCGGAACTACAATGAGCAGTTCTTC
CDR3: CASSPLRNYNEQFF

D: .
V: TRBV7-2
length: 13
size: .
J: TRBJ2-7
DNA: TGTGCCAGCAATACAACGGCGGGGTACGAGCAGTACTTC
CDR3: CASNTTAGYEQYF

D: .
V: TRBV7-2
length: 15
size: few
J: TRBJ1-5
DNA: TGTGCCAGCAGCGTCAACGTTAATAGCAATCAGCCCCAGCATTTT
CDR3: CASSVNVNSNQPQHF

D: .
V: TRBV20-1
length: 13
size: .
J: TRBJ2-2
DNA: TGCAGTGCTCGGGAGTTGGACACCGGGGAGCTGTTTTTT
CDR3: CSARELDTGELFF

D: .
V: TRBV7-2
length: 14
size: few
J: TRBJ2-5
DNA: TGTGCCAGCAGCTTATACGGCCACCAAGAGACCCAGTACTTC
CDR3: CASSLYGHQETQYF

D: .
V: TRBV18
length: 13
size: few
J: TRBJ2-7
DNA: TGTGCCAGCTCACCGGGACCCATCTACGAGCAGTACTTC
CDR3: CASSPGPIYEQYF

D: TRBD2
V: TRBV6-2/TRBV6-3
length: 17
size: once
J: TRBJ2-3
DNA: TGTGCCAGCAGTTACCGTGGGGGGGGTCAACGCACAGATACGCAGTATTTT
CDR3: CASSYRGGGQRTDTQYF

D: .
V: TRBV6-5
length: 14
size: few
J: TRBJ2-2
DNA: TGTGCCAGCAGTTATAGTAGCAGGTCCGGGGAGCTGTTTTTT
CDR3: CASSYSSRSGELFF

D: .
V: TRBV19
length: 16
size: .
J: TRBJ2-1
DNA: TGTGCCAGTAGCCAGAACGCAGGGCATTTCGGCAATGAGCAGTTCTTC
CDR3: CASSQNAGHFGNEQFF

D: .
V: TRBV6-1
length: 13
size: .
J: TRBJ2-1
DNA: TGTGCCAGCATAACTGGGGACGGCAATGAGCAGTTCTTC
CDR3: CASITGDGNEQFF

D: TRBD1
V: TRBV20-1
length: 14
size: .
J: TRBJ1-1
DNA: TGCAGTGCTAGAGGGAGTCTCAGGGGGGCTGAAGCTTTCTTT
CDR3: CSARGSLRGAEAFF

D: .
V: TRBV12-3/TRBV12-4
length: 13
size: few
J: TRBJ2-2
DNA: TGTGCCAGCCAGCGGGCCAACGCCGGGGAGCTGTTTTTT
CDR3: CASQRANAGELFF

D: .
V: TRBV6-5
length: 16
size: .
J: TRBJ2-2
DNA: TGTGCCAGCAGTTATCGGCAGATCAAGTACGCCGGGGAGCTGTTTTTT
CDR3: CASSYRQIKYAGELFF

D: TRBD1
V: TRBV7-2
length: 15
size: many
J: TRBJ2-3
DNA: TGTGCCAGCAGCTTAACAGGGGGCTCTTCAGATACGCAGTATTTT
CDR3: CASSLTGGSSDTQYF

D: .
V: TRBV5-1
length: 15
size: few
J: TRBJ2-1
DNA: TGCGCCAGCAGCTTGGAAACCAGCTCCTACAATGAGCAGTTCTTC
CDR3: CASSLETSSYNEQFF

D: TRBD2
V: TRBV2
length: 15
size: .
J: TRBJ2-3
DNA: TGTGCCAGAGGTACTAGCGGGGGCACGGAAGATACGCAGTATTTT
CDR3: CARGTSGGTEDTQYF

D: .
V: TRBV5-6
length: 14
size: .
J: TRBJ1-4
DNA: TGTGCCAGCAGCTTGGGAGGGCGCGGTGAAAAACTGTTTTTT
CDR3: CASSLGGRGEKLFF

D: .
V: TRBV20-1
length: 16
size: .
J: TRBJ2-6
DNA: TGCAGTGCTAGAGATCGACAGTCCTCTGGGGCCAACGTCCTGACTTTC
CDR3: CSARDRQSSGANVLTF

D: .
V: TRBV5-1
length: 13
size: few
J: TRBJ2-3
DNA: TGCGCCAGCAGCTTTTCCGGGGCAGATACGCAGTATTTT
CDR3: CASSFSGADTQYF

D: TRBD2
V: TRBV6-2/TRBV6-3
length: 16
size: few
J: TRBJ2-7
DNA: TGTGCCAGCAGACCTTCCCGGACTAGTGGGTGGTACGAGCAGTACTTC
CDR3: CASRPSRTSGWYEQYF

D: .
V: TRBV7-2
length: 16
size: .
J: TRBJ2-5
DNA: TGTGCCAGCAGCCCTTATGGACGGGGGCTTCAAGAGACCCAGTACTTC
CDR3: CASSPYGRGLQETQYF

D: TRBD2
V: TRBV7-2
length: 15
size: few
J: TRBJ2-5
DNA: TGTGCCAGCAGCTACATAGCGGGGAGCCAAGAGACCCAGTACTTC
CDR3: CASSYIAGSQETQYF

D: TRBD1
V: TRBV12-3/TRBV12-4
length: 15
size: .
J: TRBJ2-2
DNA: TGTGCCAGCAGAACCGGGACAGAGAACACCGGGGAGCTGTTTTTT
CDR3: CASRTGTENTGELFF

D: .
V: TRBV7-8
length: 16
size: few
J: TRBJ2-1
DNA: TGTGCCAGCAGCTCCCTTAGCGGTAGCTCCTACAATGAGCAGTTCTTC
CDR3: CASSSLSGSSYNEQFF

D: TRBD2
V: TRBV7-8
length: 16
size: few
J: TRBJ2-1
DNA: TGTGCCAGCAGCACCCGACTAGCGGGAGCGTACAATGAGCAGTTCTTC
CDR3: CASSTRLAGAYNEQFF

D: TRBD2
V: TRBV6-1
length: 18
size: few
J: TRBJ2-6
DNA: TGTGCCAGCGCCCAGCCTAGCGGGAGTTCCTCTGGGGCCAACGTCCTGACTTTC
CDR3: CASAQPSGSSSGANVLTF

D: .
V: TRBV7-8
length: 13
size: .
J: TRBJ2-2
DNA: TGTGCCAGCAGCTCGACAGTCGCCGGGGAGCTGTTTTTT
CDR3: CASSSTVAGELFF

D: .
V: TRBV27
length: 16
size: .
J: TRBJ2-1
DNA: TGTGCCAGCAGTTTAATAGGCAGTCTCTCCTACAATGAGCAGTTCTTC
CDR3: CASSLIGSLSYNEQFF

D: TRBD1
V: TRBV6-1
length: 13
size: .
J: TRBJ1-6
DNA: TGTGCCAGCAGTGAAACAGACAGGGGACCCCTCCACTTT
CDR3: CASSETDRGPLHF

D: .
V: TRBV4-3
length: 16
size: .
J: TRBJ2-3
DNA: TGCGCCAGCAGCCAAGAGGGGCGGACTATAGGCGGGGCGCAGTATTTT
CDR3: CASSQEGRTIGGAQYF

D: TRBD1
V: TRBV7-2
length: 17
size: .
J: TRBJ2-7
DNA: TGTGCCAGCAGCTTAGCCCCGACAGGGACGTTGGGATACGAGCAGTACTTC
CDR3: CASSLAPTGTLGYEQYF

D: .
V: TRBV20-1
length: 13
size: few
J: TRBJ2-7
DNA: TGCAGCCCCGTCCAGCGGAGCTCCTACGAGCAGTACTTC
CDR3: CSPVQRSSYEQYF

D: .
V: TRBV12-3/TRBV12-4
length: 14
size: few
J: TRBJ2-3
DNA: TGTGCCAGCAGTTTCGTCCCTAGCACAGATACGCAGTATTTT
CDR3: CASSFVPSTDTQYF

D: .
V: TRBV7-6
length: 16
size: .
J: TRBJ2-3
DNA: TGTGCCAGCAGCTTAGATGGCGGCAGGCGGGCAGATACGCAGTATTTT
CDR3: CASSLDGGRRADTQYF

D: .
V: TRBV25-1
length: 15
size: .
J: TRBJ2-7
DNA: TGTGCCAGCAGTCCCCTGCAGGGGAGCTCCCACGAGCAGTACTTC
CDR3: CASSPLQGSSHEQYF

D: .
V: TRBV29-1
length: 13
size: .
J: TRBJ2-7
DNA: TGCAGCGTCCGGACACCTCTTACCTACGAGCAGTACTTC
CDR3: CSVRTPLTYEQYF

D: TRBD2
V: TRBV5-1
length: 14
size: few
J: TRBJ2-7
DNA: TGCGCCAGCTTCGAGACTAGCGGTTCCTACGAGCAGTACTTC
CDR3: CASFETSGSYEQYF

D: TRBD2
V: TRBV6-2/TRBV6-3
length: 14
size: few
J: TRBJ2-1
DNA: TGTGCCAGCAGTAGAGGGAGGGCCGGCAATGAGCAGTTCTTC
CDR3: CASSRGRAGNEQFF

D: .
V: TRBV6-2/TRBV6-3
length: 12
size: few
J: TRBJ2-7
DNA: TGTGCCAGCGCGTGGCAGAACTACGAGCAGTACTTC
CDR3: CASAWQNYEQYF

D: .
V: TRBV5-1
length: 16
size: few
J: TRBJ2-6
DNA: TGCGCCAGCAGCTTGGCCGAGGCTTCTGGGGCCAACGTCCTGACTTTC
CDR3: CASSLAEASGANVLTF

D: .
V: TRBV7-3
length: 13
size: .
J: TRBJ2-3
DNA: TGTGCCAGCAGCTCCCAAACCACAGATACGCAGTATTTT
CDR3: CASSSQTTDTQYF

D: .
V: TRBV4-3
length: 15
size: .
J: TRBJ1-2
DNA: TGCGCCAGCAGCCAAGATGGGGACTCTAACTATGGCTACACCTTC
CDR3: CASSQDGDSNYGYTF

D: .
V: TRBV7-2
length: 16
size: .
J: TRBJ2-7
DNA: TGTGCCAGCAGCTTAGCTTCACGAAACCCACCCTACGAGCAGTACTTC
CDR3: CASSLASRNPPYEQYF

D: .
V: TRBV7-2
length: 15
size: .
J: TRBJ2-2
DNA: TGTGCCAGCAGCTTTGATAGCGGGAACACCGGGGAGCTGTTTTTT
CDR3: CASSFDSGNTGELFF

D: .
V: TRBV20-1
length: 12
size: few
J: TRBJ2-3
DNA: TGCAGCCCAGCGGTTGGGACAGATACGCAGTATTTT
CDR3: CSPAVGTDTQYF

D: .
V: TRBV7-2
length: 16
size: .
J: TRBJ2-5
DNA: TGTGCCAGCAGCTTAGCGCATTACGCATTCACAGAGACCCAGTACTTC
CDR3: CASSLAHYAFTETQYF

D: .
V: TRBV9
length: 16
size: few
J: TRBJ2-2
DNA: TGTGCCAGCAGCGTAAAAGCGGAGATGAACACCGGGGAGCTGTTTTTT
CDR3: CASSVKAEMNTGELFF

D: TRBD1
V: TRBV29-1
length: 13
size: .
J: TRBJ2-1
DNA: TGCAGCGTCCCTCCAAAGGGGGCGAATGAGCAGTTCTTC
CDR3: CSVPPKGANEQFF

D: TRBD1
V: TRBV28
length: 16
size: few
J: TRBJ1-6
DNA: TGTGCCAGCAGCTGGGGACAGTTCCCCCGGGGTTCACCCCTCCACTTT
CDR3: CASSWGQFPRGSPLHF

D: TRBD2
V: TRBV20-1
length: 15
size: .
J: TRBJ2-1
DNA: TGCAGTGCTACTCTCGGACTAGCGGGCTACAATGAGCAGTTCTTC
CDR3: CSATLGLAGYNEQFF

D: .
V: TRBV15
length: 14
size: few
J: TRBJ2-5
DNA: TGTGCCACCAGCAGTGTTCTCTCCCAAGAGACCCAGTACTTC
CDR3: CATSSVLSQETQYF

D: .
V: TRBV5-1
length: 12
size: many
J: TRBJ2-5
DNA: TGCGCCAGCAGCTTGGACACCGAGACCCAGTACTTC
CDR3: CASSLDTETQYF

D: .
V: TRBV5-1
length: 12
size: few
J: TRBJ2-1
DNA: TGCGCCAGCAGCTCGACTGCAGGCGAGCAGTTCTTC
CDR3: CASSSTAGEQFF

D: .
V: TRBV3-1
length: 12
size: .
J: TRBJ2-1
DNA: TGTGCCAGCAGCCAAGGCGAGGGGGTGCAGTTCTTC
CDR3: CASSQGEGVQFF

D: .
V: TRBV6-2/TRBV6-3
length: 15
size: few
J: TRBJ2-7
DNA: TGTGCCAGCAGCCCCGGAGCCGGTACAGGCTACGAGCAGTACTTC
CDR3: CASSPGAGTGYEQYF

D: .
V: TRBV6-2/TRBV6-3
length: 15
size: .
J: TRBJ2-1
DNA: TGTGCCAGCAGTCCCCCAGGGGTAGGGGGCAATGAGCAGTTCTTC
CDR3: CASSPPGVGGNEQFF

D: TRBD2
V: TRBV5-1
length: 15
size: .
J: TRBJ2-5
DNA: TGCGCCAGCAGCTACGGGTCCGGGGGGCAAGAGACCCAGTACTTC
CDR3: CASSYGSGGQETQYF